Listed below are T cell receptor beta chains from one sample, sequenced in a study of blood T cell repertoires in COVID-19. The repertoire was sequenced with immunoSEQ multiplex PCR; TCRdb's copy has only in-frame clones and lacks some. This sample has around 150,000 clones; around four fifths occur once, and the top ten carry about 6.1%. Material for sequencing was PBMCs or T cells enriched from blood (not recorded which). The source is a woman between 40 and 50 years old who had recovered from COVID-19. Both conserved end residues are part of each CDR3. D genes are given only for firm matches. A clone size is listed for some rows: how often the clone was seen (once, few, many), or a class if it is expanded.

DNA	CDR3	V	J	D	length	size
TGCGCCAGCAGCCAAGGGACAGGGGGCTCCTATAATTCACCCCTCCACTTT	CASSQGTGGSYNSPLHF	TRBV4-1	TRBJ1-6	TRBD1	17	NA
TGTGCCAGCAGCTTGTGGGGGGAGACTATCACCGGGGAGCTGTTTTTT	CASSLWGETITGELFF	TRBV5-6	TRBJ2-2	NA	16	NA
TGTGCCAGTAGTGGGGGGGCAACCATCAATCAGCCCCAGCATTTT	CASSGGATINQPQHF	TRBV19	TRBJ1-5	NA	15	NA
TGTGCCAGCAGTCCCCTTCTAGCGGGGGGGCGTGAGCAGTACTTC	CASSPLLAGGREQYF	TRBV28	TRBJ2-7	TRBD2	15	NA
TGTGCCAGCTCACCACCGGCAGATTCCACTGAAGCTTTCTTT	CASSPPADSTEAFF	TRBV18	TRBJ1-1	NA	14	NA
TGTGCCAGTAGTATTGGGATTCCGGGACAGGCAAGCTCCTACAATGAGCAGTTCTTC	CASSIGIPGQASSYNEQFF	TRBV19	TRBJ2-1	TRBD1	19	NA
TGTGCCAGCAGAAGAACCCGGGACAGGTCTTGGGTGGGAGCCTATAATTCACCCCTCCACTTT	CASRRTRDRSWVGAYNSPLHF	TRBV27	TRBJ1-6	TRBD1	21	NA
TGTGCCAGCAGCCAGGGGAGCCGACAGGGCGCCTACGAGCAGTACTTC	CASSQGSRQGAYEQYF	TRBV5-6	TRBJ2-7	TRBD1	16	few
TGTGCCAGCAGCTTACCCCCGGGACTAGCGGGAGGTGAGCAGTTCTTC	CASSLPPGLAGGEQFF	TRBV11-2	TRBJ2-1	TRBD2	16	NA
TGTGCCAGCAGCCAAGGGACACACAGCTCCTACGAGCAGTACTTC	CASSQGTHSSYEQYF	TRBV3-1/TRBV3-2	TRBJ2-7	NA	15	NA
TGTGCCAGCAGCTTAGAACTTATCTCTGGAAACACCATATATTTT	CASSLELISGNTIYF	TRBV11-2	TRBJ1-3	NA	15	NA
TGCAGCACTAGAGACTACAATGAGCAGTTCTTC	CSTRDYNEQFF	TRBV29-1	TRBJ2-1	NA	11	NA
TGCGCCAGCAGCTTGGGCAGGGGCCGAGAGACCCAGTACTTC	CASSLGRGRETQYF	TRBV5-1	TRBJ2-5	NA	14	few
TGTGCCAGCAGCGTCCTAATCTCGAGCTCCTACAATGAGCAGTTCTTC	CASSVLISSSYNEQFF	TRBV9	TRBJ2-1	NA	16	once
TGTGCCAGCAGCGTAGCCTTCAGCGGGAGTACCTACAATGAGCAGTTCTTC	CASSVAFSGSTYNEQFF	TRBV9	TRBJ2-1	TRBD2	17	once
TGTGCCAGTAGTATCGACAGGGCTTATGGCTACACCTTC	CASSIDRAYGYTF	TRBV19	TRBJ1-2	TRBD1	13	NA
TGTGCCAGCAGTCCTGACCGAGGCTCCTACAATGAGCAGTTCTTC	CASSPDRGSYNEQFF	TRBV2	TRBJ2-1	NA	15	few
TGCGCCAGCAGCTTGATAGCGGGAGAATTCTATGAGCAGTTCTTC	CASSLIAGEFYEQFF	TRBV5-1	TRBJ2-1	TRBD2	15	few
TGTGCCAGCAGTGAAGAGGGACAGGGAACACAGCCCCAGCATTTT	CASSEEGQGTQPQHF	TRBV2	TRBJ1-5	TRBD1	15	NA
TGCAGCGTTGAATCGGCCAGGTCGATGGGGACCCAGTACTTC	CSVESARSMGTQYF	TRBV29-1	TRBJ2-5	NA	14	NA
TGTGCCAGCAGCGTAGCGAGCAGGGGAAATGAGCAGTTCTTC	CASSVASRGNEQFF	TRBV9	TRBJ2-1	NA	14	NA
TGTGCCAGCAGCCAGGGGGCTGGAAACACCATATATTTT	CASSQGAGNTIYF	TRBV7-9	TRBJ1-3	TRBD1	13	NA
TGTGCCAGCAGCCCTCGGGACAGTATGAACACTGAAGCTTTCTTT	CASSPRDSMNTEAFF	TRBV4-2	TRBJ1-1	TRBD1	15	NA
TGTGCCAGCAGCTTAGCGAACAGGGGGCGTGAAAAACTGTTTTTT	CASSLANRGREKLFF	TRBV7-8	TRBJ1-4	TRBD1	15	NA
TGTGCCAGCAGTTTACGGGGGTTCGAGCAGTACTTC	CASSLRGFEQYF	TRBV27	TRBJ2-7	NA	12	NA
TGTGCTAGTAGGCTGGACAGTCAACCCCTCCACTTT	CASRLDSQPLHF	TRBV12-5	TRBJ1-6	NA	12	NA
TGTGCCAGCAGCCAAGAACTTGAGCAGTTCTTC	CASSQELEQFF	TRBV4-2	TRBJ2-1	NA	11	NA
TGTGCCAGCAGTGACAGGGGATCAGAAGAGACCCAGTACTTC	CASSDRGSEETQYF	TRBV6-1	TRBJ2-5	NA	14	few
TGTGCCAGCAGTGAATCAGGCGACAGTTATAACTATGGCTACACCTTC	CASSESGDSYNYGYTF	TRBV6-1	TRBJ1-2	NA	16	once
TGCGCCAGCAGGGGGGGGACATCTGGTAATTCACCCCTCCACTTT	CASRGGTSGNSPLHF	TRBV5-1	TRBJ1-6	NA	15	NA
TGTGCCAGCAGTCCGGACAGAGCCCCCTGGGGCTACACCTTC	CASSPDRAPWGYTF	TRBV7-9	TRBJ1-2	NA	14	NA
TGTGCCAGCAGCTCACCGGGACTAGCGACCTACGAGCAGTACTTC	CASSSPGLATYEQYF	TRBV7-9	TRBJ2-7	TRBD2	15	few
TGTGCCAGCAGAGACCCGGGACAGATCCGTGGCTACACCTTC	CASRDPGQIRGYTF	TRBV6-5	TRBJ1-2	TRBD1	14	NA
TGTGCCAGCAGTTTACTCACCCAGCCACAAGGGAGGTGCCGGATAGGTCAGCCCCAGCATTTT	CASSLLTQPQGRCRIGQPQHF	TRBV6-7	TRBJ1-5	NA	21	NA
TGTGCCAGCTCACCAAACCCAGGGGAGGGCTATGGCTACACCTTC	CASSPNPGEGYGYTF	TRBV18	TRBJ1-2	NA	15	NA
TGCGCCAGCAGCCCAGGGGACGTGTCTAACTATGGCTACACCTTC	CASSPGDVSNYGYTF	TRBV5-1	TRBJ1-2	NA	15	NA
TGTGCCAGCATCCGGCAGGAGGGACTGGGGCAGTTCTTC	CASIRQEGLGQFF	TRBV5-8	TRBJ2-1	NA	13	NA
TGTGCCAGCAGCTCGACACCAGATCAGCCCCAGCATTTT	CASSSTPDQPQHF	TRBV11-2	TRBJ1-5	NA	13	NA
TGTGCCAGCAGCGGACAGCCTAATGAAAAACTGTTTTTT	CASSGQPNEKLFF	TRBV2	TRBJ1-4	NA	13	NA
TGTGCCAGCAGCCAAGTCCGGGGTGGGTCACCCCTCCACTTT	CASSQVRGGSPLHF	TRBV3-1/TRBV3-2	TRBJ1-6	NA	14	NA